The following is a T cell receptor beta chain sequence with its context. The CDR3 extends over 15 amino acids. V was clipped by 3 bases and J by 5 bases; unmatched bases: 9. Germline loops: CDR1 SEHNR, CDR2 FQNEAQ (reference sequence). The record originates from a study of cytomegalovirus exposure and HLA in healthy donors. PCR primers comprised 60 Vbeta and 13 Jbeta primers. TCRdb keeps only in-frame clones here, not all; method: immunoSEQ multiplex PCR. The data contain approximately 170,000 clones, around 68% of them singletons. The rearrangement links TRBV7-9 to TRBJ2-5, with 7 bases aligning to TRBD2. The clonotype comes from a girl aged 10 to 17 in good health and CMV-seronegative. Sequenced input: PBMCs. The CDR3 sequence: CASSLGGSGGETQYF. CDR3 nucleotides: TGTGCCAGCAGCTTGGGGGGGTCAGGTGGGGAGACCCAGTACTTC.